This T cell receptor beta chain originates from a study of cytomegalovirus exposure and HLA in healthy donors. Study summary: A preliminary data release comprised 80 million to 95 million unique TCRs obtained from HLA-typed donors.

The V segment lost 4 bases and the J segment 5 bases; nucleotides outside the gene matches: 2. Germline CDR1 reads SGHDT; CDR2 reads YYEEEE. The CDR3 is made up of 13 amino acids. Amplification used 60 Vbeta primers and 13 Jbeta primers. TCRdb's copy holds only in-frame clones and misses some; the assay was immunoSEQ multiplex PCR. The ten most abundant clones cover 2% of a sample with about 130,000 clones. Study conclusions and caveats: As was reported, the classifier diagnosed cytomegalovirus status with high specificity and sensitivity. Researchers catalogued about 160 TCR beta chains as cytomegalovirus-associated.

Details on this clone: Its specificity is unknown.

Specimen: PBMCs. This clonotype originated in a woman aged 60-75 years in good health and CMV-seronegative. The chain joins TRBV5-6 to TRBJ1-5; 8 bases map to TRBD1. CDR3 in DNA: TGTGCCAGCAGCCGGACAGGGTATCAGCCCCAGCATTTT. It specifies CASSRTGYQPQHF.